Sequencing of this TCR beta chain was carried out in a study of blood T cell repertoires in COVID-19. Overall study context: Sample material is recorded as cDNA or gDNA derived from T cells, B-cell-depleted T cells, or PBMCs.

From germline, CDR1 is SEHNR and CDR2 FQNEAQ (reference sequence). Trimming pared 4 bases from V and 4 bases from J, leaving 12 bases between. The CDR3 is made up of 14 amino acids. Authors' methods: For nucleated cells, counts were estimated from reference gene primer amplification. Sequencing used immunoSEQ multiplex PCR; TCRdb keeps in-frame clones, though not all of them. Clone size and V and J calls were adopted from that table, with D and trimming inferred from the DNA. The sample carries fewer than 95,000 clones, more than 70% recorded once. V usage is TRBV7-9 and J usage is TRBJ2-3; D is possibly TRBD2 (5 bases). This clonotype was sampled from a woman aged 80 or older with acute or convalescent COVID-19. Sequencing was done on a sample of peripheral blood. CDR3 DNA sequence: TGTGCCAGCAGCTCCGAGAGGGCCGCAGATACGCAGTATTTT. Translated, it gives CASSSERAADTQYF.